These 24 T cell receptor beta chains were sequenced from one sample in a study of T cells in Graves' hyperthyroidism and ophthalmopathy. There were TCR beta CDR3 regions amplified from RNA transcripts. In the first-round RT-PCR of the TCR CDR3, the HTBI primer set was used. TCRdb fed the multiplex PCR reads into MiXCR, producing one record per CDR3 protein. The sample has hundreds of thousands of distinct CDR3 sequences, about 15% seen once. Sequencing was carried out using blood. The origin of the receptors is a woman aged 35 to 49 with Graves' ophthalmopathy.

This clonotype has at least ten counts. The V and J genes are TRBV27 and TRBJ2-5; D tentatively fits TRBD1 or TRBD2 (5 bases each). The CDR3 spans 14 residues. Trimming removed 6 bases from V and 1 base from J, with 12 bases in between. From germline, CDR1 is MNHEY and CDR2 SMNVEV (reference sequence). The CDR3 DNA follows: TGTGCCAGCAGGCCATTTGGGACCCAAGAGACCCAGTACTTC. This encodes CASRPFGTQETQYF.

This chain uses TRBV6-5 with TRBJ1-1; D unresolved. The germline V and J ends were trimmed by 2 bases and 2 bases, with 12 bases remaining between them. The CDR3 runs to 15 residues. The V gene's germline CDR1 is MNHEY and CDR2 SVGAGI. CDR3 loop: CASSYGITLNTEAFF. As DNA, the CDR3 is TGTGCCAGCAGTTACGGGATTACATTAAACACTGAAGCTTTCTTT.

This clonotype was counted ten times or more. V is TRBV4-2 and J is TRBJ2-7; D gene unclear. Germline values: CDR1 LGHNA, CDR2 YNFKEQ. This CDR3 contains 14 residues. With 1 base removed from V and 5 bases from J, the gap between germline ends came to 12 bases. CDR3 loop: CASSQGRAPNEQYF. CDR3 DNA: TGTGCCAGCAGCCAAGGAAGGGCGCCAAACGAGCAGTACTTC.

This clonotype was observed at least ten times. The chain couples TRBV3-1 to TRBJ2-5; 9 nucleotides align to TRBD1. Looked up from germline, CDR1 is LGHDT and CDR2 is YNNKEL (reference sequence). This CDR3 has 15 residues. Trimming took 3 bases from V and 4 from J; bases not matched to a gene: 6. CDR3 sequence: CASSQRGDRVETQYF. DNA for the CDR3: TGTGCCAGCAGCCAGAGGGGGGACAGGGTAGAGACCCAGTACTTC.

This clonotype was observed many times. V gene TRBV28 combines with J gene TRBJ1-5; D is unresolved. Germline V gene sequence: CDR1 MDHEN, CDR2 SYDVKM. The CDR3 totals 15 residues. V lost 7 bases and J 0 bases, leaving 13 bases between the germline ends. In nucleotides, the CDR3 is TGTGCCAGCATAAAAGACAACTATAGCAATCAGCCCCAGCATTTT. Its protein is CASIKDNYSNQPQHF.

The chain has TRBV7-3 and TRBJ2-7; no firm D call. The V gene's germline CDR1 is SGHTA and CDR2 FQGTGA. The CDR3 consists of 14 residues. V lost 5 bases to trimming and J lost 0 bases, with 11 bases between them. In DNA form, the CDR3 reads TGTGCCAGCAGCCCGGTTGCCTCCTCCTACGAGCAGTACTTC. It is translated as CASSPVASSYEQYF.

This clonotype showed up many times. The chain joins TRBV30 to TRBJ1-1; 9 bases fit TRBD1. From germline, CDR1 is GTSNPN and CDR2 SVGIG (reference sequence). The CDR3 contains 16 residues. The ends lost 2 bases at V and 0 bases at J; junction bases unmatched: 7. The CDR3 DNA reads as TGTGCCTGGAGTAATGGACAGGGGTCCATGAACACTGAAGCTTTCTTT. This translates into CAWSNGQGSMNTEAFF.

The chain joins TRBV6-5 to TRBJ2-5; 9 bases are shared with TRBD1. The V gene's germline CDR1 is MNHEY and CDR2 SVGAGI. The CDR3 is 16 amino acids. J gave up 4 bases and V 0 bases, and 6 bases lay outside the gene matches. In nucleotides, the CDR3 is TGTGCCAGCAGTTACTCGACGGGACAGGGAGGAGAGACCCAGTACTTC. Its protein product is CASSYSTGQGGETQYF.

In this sample, this clonotype turned up many times. The chain is built from TRBV20-1 and TRBJ1-1; 7 positions agree with TRBD1. From germline, CDR1 is DFQATT and CDR2 SNEGSKA (reference sequence). This CDR3 has 17 amino acids. J was trimmed by 12 bases and V by 2 bases; bases with no gene match: 24. The CDR3 DNA reads TGCAGTGCTAGAACCGTCCTACAGGGGCGGTGGGCTGACTGGACTTTCTTT. It encodes CSARTVLQGRWADWTFF.

This clonotype has ten or more counts. Here the CDR3 DNA reads TGTGCCATCAGGCCGAGGGGCACCACACCCTACGAGCAGTACTTC. It is translated as CAIRPRGTTPYEQYF. The chain links TRBV10-3 to TRBJ2-7; either TRBD1 or TRBD2 may supply D (5 bases each). V gave up 6 bases and J gave up 2 bases, with 17 bases separating them. CDR1 and CDR2 (germline): ENHRY, SYGVKD. The CDR3 loop spans 15 amino acids.

The chain has TRBV29-1 and TRBJ1-2; 10 positions agree with TRBD1. The V segment lost 2 bases and the J segment 3 bases; nucleotides outside the gene matches: 6. Germline CDR1 reads SQVTM; CDR2 reads ANQGSEA. This CDR3 has 15 amino acids. Here the CDR3 reads CSVEQTTGGDYGYTF. Here the CDR3 DNA reads TGCAGCGTTGAACAGACGACAGGGGGCGACTATGGCTACACCTTC.

This clonotype was observed a few times. The V call is TRBV20-1, the J call TRBJ2-2; D is unresolved. Germline lookup yields CDR1 DFQATT and CDR2 SNEGSKA (reference sequence). Trimming pared 6 bases from V and 6 bases from J, leaving 14 bases between. The CDR3 spans 13 residues. The CDR3 sequence is CSATTYRAGELFF. In nucleotides, the CDR3 is TGCAGTGCAACAACTTATCGGGCCGGGGAGCTGTTTTTT.

The chain couples TRBV6-1 to TRBJ1-1, with D perhaps TRBD1 (6 bases). CDR1 is MNHNS and CDR2 is SASEGT in the germline V gene. The ends were cut back, 6 bases at V and 0 bases at J, with 17 bases in the middle. CDR3 length: 16 amino acids. CDR3 bases: TGTGCCAGCAGCAGGGAAAAGGGGGGGCTGAACACTGAAGCTTTCTTT. This encodes CASSREKGGLNTEAFF.

This clonotype has a count of ten or more. J is TRBJ1-2 and V is TRBV19, with D unresolved. The CDR3 is 14 residues long. V was shortened by 7 bases and J by 3 bases, with 15 bases between the two germline ends. The germline gives CDR1 LNHDA, CDR2 SQIVND (reference sequence). The CDR3 reads CASTPHKTHYGYTF. The CDR3, as DNA: TGTGCCAGTACCCCTCACAAGACCCACTATGGCTACACCTTC.

The chain combines TRBV6-1 with TRBJ2-4; D unresolved. Per the germline V gene, CDR1 is MNHNS and CDR2 is SASEGT. The CDR3 runs to 15 residues. Between the trimmed V and J ends, which lost 0 bases and 4 bases, there was a span of 10 bases. The CDR3, as DNA: TGTGCCAGCAGTGAAGCGGGGAAGGCAAAAAACATTCAGTACTTC. Translation gives CASSEAGKAKNIQYF.

This clonotype was detected many times. The chain uses TRBV30 and TRBJ2-7; D gene uncertain. The length of the CDR3 is 10 residues. From germline, CDR1 is GTSNPN and CDR2 SVGIG (reference sequence). The CDR3 loop reads CAFGAYEQYF. In DNA form, the CDR3 reads TGTGCGTTCGGAGCCTACGAGCAGTACTTC.

This clonotype was picked up many times. The gene calls are TRBV7-8 and TRBJ2-7, with unresolved D. Germline values: CDR1 SGHVS, CDR2 FQNEAQ. This CDR3 is built from 13 residues. V was trimmed by 0 bases and J by 3 bases, leaving 6 bases between them. The CDR3 DNA reads TGTGCCAGCAGCTTAGCGTTCGGCTACGAGCAGTACTTC. It is translated as CASSLAFGYEQYF.

This clonotype was found many times. The chain carries TRBV2 and TRBJ2-7; D is possibly TRBD1 or TRBD2 (5 bases each). Germline loops: CDR1 SNHLY, CDR2 FYNNEI. CDR3 length: 17 residues. Trimming cost V 3 bases and J 1 base, with 19 bases left between them. The CDR3 loop is CASSDLGTYSFSYEQYF. CDR3 sequence (DNA): TGTGCCAGCAGTGACCTGGGGACGTACTCCTTTTCCTACGAGCAGTACTTC. The variable domain in full, with the rest retrieved from reference TRBV2 and TRBJ2-7, is EPEVTQTPSHQVTQMGQEVILRCVPISNHLYFYWYRQILGQKVEFLVSFYNNEISEKSEIFDDQFSVERPDGSNFTLKIRSTKLEDSAMYFCASSDLGTYSFSYEQYFGPGTRLTVT.

As concerns this clonotype: This may arise from a read error, as a much more abundant clone is one base away. J is TRBJ2-7 and V is TRBV6-2 or TRBV6-3; 14 bases are a match to TRBD2. Trimming cost V 5 bases and J 6 bases; bases outside gene matches: 6. The CDR3 is 15 residues long. The V gene's germline CDR1 is MNHEY and CDR2 SVGEGT. CDR3 coding DNA: TGTGCCAGCAGTGGGACTAGCGGGAGCGCCAGCGAGCAGTACTTC. Amino acid sequence: CASSGTSGSASEQYF.

This sequence joins TRBV28 and TRBJ1-5; D uncertain. Germline V gives CDR1 MDHEN, CDR2 SYDVKM. The V end was cut by 6 bases, the J end by 0 bases, with 9 bases between. The CDR3 runs 14 residues. DNA of the CDR3: TGTGCCAGCAGATACCTTACTAGCAATCAGCCCCAGCATTTT. Protein sequence: CASRYLTSNQPQHF. The full variable domain, with the rest looked up from reference TRBV28 and TRBJ1-5, is DVKVTQSSRYLVKRTGEKVFLECVQDMDHENMFWYRQDPGLGLRLIYFSYDVKMKEKGDIPEGYSVSREKKERFSLILESASTNQTSMYLCASRYLTSNQPQHFGDGTRLSIL.

The V gene is TRBV27, the J gene TRBJ1-5; weak D call: TRBD1 (5 bases). The CDR3 consists of 13 residues. CDR1 is MNHEY and CDR2 is SMNVEV in the germline V gene (reference sequence). Trimming removed 4 bases at V and 6 bases at J, with 10 bases between. CDR3 loop: CASSWDGIQPQHF. The CDR3 nucleotides read TGTGCCAGCAGTTGGGACGGAATTCAGCCCCAGCATTTT.

This clonotype was counted many times. This chain links TRBV13 with TRBJ2-5, with 11 positions matching TRBD2. V was clipped by 5 bases and J by 5 bases; unmatched bases: 13. The germline CDR1 and CDR2 sequences are PRHDT and FYEKMQ (reference sequence). This CDR3 comprises 17 residues. In DNA, the CDR3 is TGTGCCAGCAGCCTCCGATCCGGGACTAGCGGTCGGGAGACCCAGTACTTC. It codes for CASSLRSGTSGRETQYF.

V usage is TRBV12-3 or TRBV12-4 and J usage is TRBJ1-1; D is unclear. V was clipped by 7 bases and J by 3 bases, with 15 bases between them. The CDR3 contains 14 residues. CDR3 in amino acids: CASTPYSRDTEAFF. DNA for the CDR3: TGTGCCAGCACCCCTTATAGTAGGGACACTGAAGCTTTCTTT.

At least ten counts were recorded for this clonotype. The chain is built from TRBV2 and TRBJ2-7; TRBD1 aligns across 11 bases. The germline V gene encodes CDR1 SNHLY and CDR2 FYNNEI. The CDR3 totals 13 residues. V dropped 6 bases and J dropped 6; count of bases not matched to a gene: 4. The CDR3 spells CASSRDRGSEQYF. CDR3 DNA: TGTGCCAGCAGCCGGGACAGGGGGAGCGAGCAGTACTTC.